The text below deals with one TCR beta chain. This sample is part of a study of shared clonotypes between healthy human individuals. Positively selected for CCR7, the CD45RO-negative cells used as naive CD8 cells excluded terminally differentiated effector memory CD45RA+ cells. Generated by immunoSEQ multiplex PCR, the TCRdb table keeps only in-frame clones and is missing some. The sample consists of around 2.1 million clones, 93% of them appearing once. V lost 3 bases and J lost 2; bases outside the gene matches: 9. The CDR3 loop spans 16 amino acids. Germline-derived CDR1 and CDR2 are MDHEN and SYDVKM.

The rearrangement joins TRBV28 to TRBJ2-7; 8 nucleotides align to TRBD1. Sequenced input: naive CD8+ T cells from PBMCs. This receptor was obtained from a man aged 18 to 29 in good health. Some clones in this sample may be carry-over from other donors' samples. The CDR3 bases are TGTGCCAGCAGTTTTACAGGGACAGGACCGACCTACGAGCAGTACTTC. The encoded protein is CASSFTGTGPTYEQYF.